This T cell receptor (beta chain) comes out of a study of T cell responses to AZD1222 COVID-19 vaccine (dated by TCRdb to 2020 to 2022). Describing the broader study: TCR sequencing covered roughly 230 trial participants: about 210 given two doses of AZD1222 and approximately 26 given two doses of MenACWY control vaccine. Trial participants were enrolled into age subgroups of 18-55, 56-69 and 70-plus years, which contained 148, 28 and 57 TCR-sequenced participants, respectively. Results the study describes overall, beyond this receptor: In the small 56-69-year group, the increase in depth fell short of significance, most likely because of low power. Participants were mostly white British and included more females than males, and it was suggested by the authors that clonal diversity may have been underestimated. Because no day 14 peak-response samples were available, the repertoires could be characterized only after the peak T cell response. Nearly half of unique spike-specific TCRs reportedly recognized epitopes outside regions mutated in the B.1.351 and B.1.1.7 variants. Conclusions about previously exposed vaccinees are limited, since just six or seven AZD1222 recipients were seropositive for SARS-CoV-2 at baseline. The whole spike protein was spanned by vaccine-associated CD4 TCRs, and dominant responses were seen in regions 160-218 and 743-854. After two AZD1222 doses, both the breadth and the depth of spike-specific TCRs were significantly higher than at day 0 and than in MenACWY recipients.

Sample time point, as interpreted from the label and publication: about 28 days (+/-7) after the second vaccine dose. This specimen's treatment or condition label, per the study, means: meningococcal conjugate vaccine given as trial control. Samples from vaccinated people were obtained from the UK trials COV001 and COV002, which included a single-blind randomized controlled phase 2/3 trial of AZD1222 (ChAdOx1 nCoV-19) in healthy adults. For TCRbeta chain sequencing, PBMC samples were collected from trial participants at day 0 and at day 28 after the second dose. For this clone: Which antigen it targets is not known. No much larger clone is present one base from it, and per-base qualities are unavailable.

The CDR3 regions of human TCRbeta chains were subjected to immunosequencing. The paper's processing steps were these. TCRs in the repertoires were matched against a reference library of SARS-CoV-2-specific TCRs that had been generated with the MIRA antigen-specificity platform. Breadth was defined as the fraction of unique TCRs that were SARS-CoV-2-associated. Depth was defined as the fraction of total T cells that were SARS-CoV-2-associated. Using the MIRA data, every spike-specific TCR was mapped to the spike region that the TCR reacted to and assigned to either a CD4 or a CD8 class. Log10-transformed breadth and depth values were compared by one-way ANOVA with Sidak's multiple comparisons tests. TCRdb carries this immuneACCESS record with in-frame sequences only. Its versions omit some clonotypes, under half of them owing to an unresolved V gene in the studies checked, with the rest unexplained. V and J calls and clone size are copied from that table; D and trimming were computed from the DNA. For this sample the table gives approximately 190,000 clones, of which more than 90% were detected only once. The ten largest clones add up to about 3.6% of the sample.

According to the germline V gene (reference sequence), CDR1 reads MNHEY and CDR2 reads SMNVEV. Ends trimmed: V by 0 bases, J by 2 bases; bases unmatched to a gene: 8. From the cysteine through the phenylalanine, the CDR3 covers 17 amino acids. The read is trimmed to its CDR3 DNA, 51 bases read in frame from base 1. Sequenced material: peripheral blood, taken 28 days after the second dose of the MenACWY control vaccine. The TCR comes from an adult who received the MenACWY meningococcal vaccine as a control. The rearranged segments are TRBV27 and TRBJ2-7; TRBD1 agrees with 9 junctional bases. CDR3 reads: CASSLSFGDRAPYEQYF. In nucleotide form, the sequence is TGTGCCAGCAGTTTATCATTTGGGGACAGGGCTCCCTACGAGCAGTACTTC.